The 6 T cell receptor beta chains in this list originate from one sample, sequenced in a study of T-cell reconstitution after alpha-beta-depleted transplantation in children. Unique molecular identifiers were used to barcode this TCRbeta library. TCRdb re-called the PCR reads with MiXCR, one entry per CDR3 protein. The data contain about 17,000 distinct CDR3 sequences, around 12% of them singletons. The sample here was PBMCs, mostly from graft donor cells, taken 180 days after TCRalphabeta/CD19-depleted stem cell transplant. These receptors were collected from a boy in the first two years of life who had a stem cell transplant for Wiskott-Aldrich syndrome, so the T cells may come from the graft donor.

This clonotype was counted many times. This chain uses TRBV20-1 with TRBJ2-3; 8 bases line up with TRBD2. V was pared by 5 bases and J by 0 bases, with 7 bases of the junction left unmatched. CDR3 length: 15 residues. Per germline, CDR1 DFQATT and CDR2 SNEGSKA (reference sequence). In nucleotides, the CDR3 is TGCAGTGCTCCCGATAAGCGGGGGAGCACAGATACGCAGTATTTT. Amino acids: CSAPDKRGSTDTQYF.

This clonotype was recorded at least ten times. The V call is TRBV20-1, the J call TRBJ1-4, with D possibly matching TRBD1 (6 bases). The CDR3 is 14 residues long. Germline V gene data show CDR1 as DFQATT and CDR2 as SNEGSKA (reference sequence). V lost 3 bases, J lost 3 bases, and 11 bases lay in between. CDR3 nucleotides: TGCAGTGCTAGTCCAGGGGATGCTAATGAAAAACTGTTTTTT. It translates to CSASPGDANEKLFF.

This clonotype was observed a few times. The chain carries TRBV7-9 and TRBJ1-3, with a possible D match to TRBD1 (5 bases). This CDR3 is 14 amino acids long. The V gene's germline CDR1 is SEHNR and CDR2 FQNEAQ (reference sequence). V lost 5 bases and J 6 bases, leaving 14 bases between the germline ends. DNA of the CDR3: TGTGCCAGCAGCCGGAGTGGAGGGGTAAACACCATATATTTT. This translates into CASSRSGGVNTIYF.

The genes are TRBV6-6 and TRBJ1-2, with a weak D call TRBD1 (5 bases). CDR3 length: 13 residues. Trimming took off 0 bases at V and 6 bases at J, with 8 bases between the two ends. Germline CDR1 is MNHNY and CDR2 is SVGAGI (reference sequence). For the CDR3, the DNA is TGTGCCAGCAGTTACTCGAAACAGGATGGCTACACCTTC. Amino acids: CASSYSKQDGYTF.

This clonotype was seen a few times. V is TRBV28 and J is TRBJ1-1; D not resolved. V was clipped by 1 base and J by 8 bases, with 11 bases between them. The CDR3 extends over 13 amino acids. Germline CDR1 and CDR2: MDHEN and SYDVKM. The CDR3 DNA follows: TGTGCCAGCAGTTTATTTTGGCCGAAGGAAGCTTTCTTT. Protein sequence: CASSLFWPKEAFF. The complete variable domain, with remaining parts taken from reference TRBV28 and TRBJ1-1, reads DVKVTQSSRYLVKRTGEKVFLECVQDMDHENMFWYRQDPGLGLRLIYFSYDVKMKEKGDIPEGYSVSREKKERFSLILESASTNQTSMYLCASSLFWPKEAFFGQGTRLTVV.

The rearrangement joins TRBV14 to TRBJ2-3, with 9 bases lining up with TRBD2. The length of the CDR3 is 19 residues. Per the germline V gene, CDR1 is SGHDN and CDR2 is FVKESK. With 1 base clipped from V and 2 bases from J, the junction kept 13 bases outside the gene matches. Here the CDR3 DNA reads TGTGCCAGCAGCCAAGGGCCACCAGGTGTAGCGGGAGACACAGATACGCAGTATTTT. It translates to CASSQGPPGVAGDTDTQYF.